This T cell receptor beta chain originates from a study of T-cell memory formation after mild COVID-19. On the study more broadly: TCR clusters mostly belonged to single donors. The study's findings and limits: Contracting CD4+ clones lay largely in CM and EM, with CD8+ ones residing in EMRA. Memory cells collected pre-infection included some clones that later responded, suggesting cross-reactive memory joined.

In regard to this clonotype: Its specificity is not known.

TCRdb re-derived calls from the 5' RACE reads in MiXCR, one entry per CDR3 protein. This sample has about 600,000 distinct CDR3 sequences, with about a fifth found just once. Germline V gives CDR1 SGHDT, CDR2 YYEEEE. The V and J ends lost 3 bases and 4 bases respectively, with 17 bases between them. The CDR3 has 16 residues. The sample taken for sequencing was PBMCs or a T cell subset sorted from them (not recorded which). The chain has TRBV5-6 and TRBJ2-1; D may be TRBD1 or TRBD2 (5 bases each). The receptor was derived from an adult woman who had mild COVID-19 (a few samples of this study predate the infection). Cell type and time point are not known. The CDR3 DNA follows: TGTGCCAGCAGCTCGGGGACGACGACTTTTTACAATGAGCAGTTCTTC. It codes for CASSSGTTTFYNEQFF.